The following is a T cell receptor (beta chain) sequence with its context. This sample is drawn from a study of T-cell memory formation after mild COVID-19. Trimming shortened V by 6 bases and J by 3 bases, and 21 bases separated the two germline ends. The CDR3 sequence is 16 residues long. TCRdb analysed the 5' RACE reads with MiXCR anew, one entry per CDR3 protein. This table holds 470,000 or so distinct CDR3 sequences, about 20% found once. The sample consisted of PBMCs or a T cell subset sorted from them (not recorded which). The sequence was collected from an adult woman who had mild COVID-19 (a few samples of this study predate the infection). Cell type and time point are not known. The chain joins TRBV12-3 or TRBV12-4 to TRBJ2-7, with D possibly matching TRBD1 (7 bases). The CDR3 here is CASSPLGAGGSYEQYF. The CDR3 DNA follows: TGTGCCAGCAGCCCACTTGGGGCAGGGGGGAGCTACGAGCAGTACTTC.